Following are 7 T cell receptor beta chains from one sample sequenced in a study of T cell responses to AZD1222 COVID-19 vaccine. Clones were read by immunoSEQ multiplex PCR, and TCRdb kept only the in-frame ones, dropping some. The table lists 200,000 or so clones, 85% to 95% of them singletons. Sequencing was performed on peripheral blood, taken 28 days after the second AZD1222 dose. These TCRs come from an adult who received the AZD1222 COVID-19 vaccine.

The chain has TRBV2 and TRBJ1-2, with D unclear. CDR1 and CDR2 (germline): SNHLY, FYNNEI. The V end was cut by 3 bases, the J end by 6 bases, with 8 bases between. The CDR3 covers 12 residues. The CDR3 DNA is TGTGCCAGCAGTGAGGGCGGGAATGGCTACACCTTC. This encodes CASSEGGNGYTF.

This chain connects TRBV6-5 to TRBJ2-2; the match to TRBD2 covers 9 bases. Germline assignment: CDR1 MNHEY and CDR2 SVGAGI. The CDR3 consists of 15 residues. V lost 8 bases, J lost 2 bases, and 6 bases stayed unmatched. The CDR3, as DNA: TGTGCCAGCCTGAGGACTAGCGCAAACACCGGGGAGCTGTTTTTT. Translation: CASLRTSANTGELFF.

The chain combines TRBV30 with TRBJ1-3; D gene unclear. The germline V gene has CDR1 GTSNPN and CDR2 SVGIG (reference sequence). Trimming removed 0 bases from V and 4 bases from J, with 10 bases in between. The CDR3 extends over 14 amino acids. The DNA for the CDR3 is TGTGCCTGGAGTGTACTGGAAGCCGGAAACACCATATATTTT. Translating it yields CAWSVLEAGNTIYF.

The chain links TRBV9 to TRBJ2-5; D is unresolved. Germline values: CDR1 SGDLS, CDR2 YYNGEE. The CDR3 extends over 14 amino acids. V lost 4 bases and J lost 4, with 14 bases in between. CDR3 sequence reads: CASSLLGQPETQYF. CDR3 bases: TGTGCCAGCAGCCTTTTGGGTCAGCCAGAGACCCAGTACTTC.

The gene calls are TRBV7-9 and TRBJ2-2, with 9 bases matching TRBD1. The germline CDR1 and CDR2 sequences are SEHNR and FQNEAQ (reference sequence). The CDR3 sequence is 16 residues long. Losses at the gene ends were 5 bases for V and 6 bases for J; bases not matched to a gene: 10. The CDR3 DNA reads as TGTGCCAGCAGCCCAGAACCGGGACAGGGTTCCGGGGAGCTGTTTTTT. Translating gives CASSPEPGQGSGELFF.

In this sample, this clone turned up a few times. CDR3 loop: CASSIGGGQGHSPLHF. CDR3 in DNA: TGTGCCAGTAGTATAGGAGGAGGGCAGGGGCATTCACCCCTCCACTTT. This sequence joins TRBV19 and TRBJ1-6; a possible D gene is TRBD1 (6 bases). Trimming cost V 1 base and J 8 bases, with 15 bases left between them. CDR1 is LNHDA and CDR2 is SQIVND in the germline V gene (reference sequence). The CDR3 runs 16 residues. Full variable domain (remainder filled in from reference TRBV19 and TRBJ1-6): DGGITQSPKYLFRKEGQNVTLSCEQNLNHDAMYWYRQDPGQGLRLIYYSQIVNDFQKGDIAEGYSVSREKKESFPLTVTSAQKNPTAFYLCASSIGGGQGHSPLHFGNGTRLTVT.

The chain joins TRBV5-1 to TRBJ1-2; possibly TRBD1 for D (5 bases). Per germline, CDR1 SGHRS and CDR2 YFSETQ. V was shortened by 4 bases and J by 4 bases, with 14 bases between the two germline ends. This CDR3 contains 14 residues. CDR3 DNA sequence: TGCGCCAGCAGCCCGGTCCGGGGGTCCTATGGCTACACCTTC. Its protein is CASSPVRGSYGYTF.